This T cell receptor (beta chain) was captured in a study of blood T cell repertoires in COVID-19. At the level of the study: Donors in the United States, Italy and Spain gave samples during acute or convalescent COVID-19. T cells, B-cell-depleted T cells, or PBMCs provided the cDNA or gDNA that served as material.

As originally analysed: Amplified reference gene primers provided the basis for estimating nucleated cell counts. Some clones are missing from TCRdb's copy, which holds only in-frame ones; the method was immunoSEQ multiplex PCR. The V and J calls and clone size are taken from that table; D and trimming were inferred from the DNA. The table has 100,000 to 150,000 clones, approximately 89% seen once. Enrollment of patients from Seattle took place during active infection, with longitudinal follow-up. The receptor was isolated from a woman aged 70-85 years with COVID-19, enrolled during active disease. Sequenced: peripheral blood.

The CDR3 bases are TGTGCCAGCAGTTTACTAGCCTATAATTCACCCCTCCACTTT. This sequence encodes CASSLLAYNSPLHF. This chain uses TRBV28 with TRBJ1-6; no firm D call. This CDR3 has 14 amino acids. Germline-derived CDR1 and CDR2 are MDHEN and SYDVKM. The V end was cut by 2 bases, the J end by 2 bases, with 4 bases between.